The clone carrying this T cell receptor (beta chain) was recorded many times. Its antigen is not known. There are 15 residues in the CDR3. CDR1 is KGHSH, CDR2 LQKENI, per germline. Trimming pared 1 base from V and 2 bases from J, leaving 9 bases between. Noted time point: patch test 3, about 24 weeks after DPC sensitization. The treatment is: therapeutic diphenylcyclopropenone sensitization with weekly scalp DPC. Using its own MiXCR run on the RACE reads, TCRdb lists one record per CDR3 protein. The profile shows about 71,000 distinct CDR3 sequences, approximately 10% of them singletons. This specimen belongs to a study of human T cells and chemical hapten exposure. Looking at the study overall: From small differences in pooled library volume came most of the variation in per-sample TCR yields.

Study results and limitations: Sensitization with DPC brought no change to TCRs above 1 in 1000 in frequency.

The chain is built from TRBV18 and TRBJ1-5; D not certain. This TCR came from a woman aged 45-65 years with alopecia areata. Some clones in this sample may be carry-over from other donors' samples. The sequencing here drew on whole blood, taken in connection with sensitization to the hapten diphenylcyclopropenone (DPC). In DNA, the CDR3 is TGTGCCAGCTCACCACTTGAGGGCGGCAATCAGCCCCAGCATTTT. The encoded protein is CASSPLEGGNQPQHF.